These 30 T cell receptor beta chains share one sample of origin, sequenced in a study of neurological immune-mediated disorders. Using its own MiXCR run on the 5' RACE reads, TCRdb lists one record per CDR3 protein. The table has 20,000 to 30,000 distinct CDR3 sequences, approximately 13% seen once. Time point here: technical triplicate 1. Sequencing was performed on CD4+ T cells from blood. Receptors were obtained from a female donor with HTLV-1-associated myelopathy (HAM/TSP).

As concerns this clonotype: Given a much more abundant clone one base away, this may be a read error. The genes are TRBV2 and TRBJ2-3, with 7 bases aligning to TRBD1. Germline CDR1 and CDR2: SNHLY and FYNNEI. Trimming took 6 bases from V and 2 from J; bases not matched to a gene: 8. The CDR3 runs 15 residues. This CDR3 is CASRSTGQLTDTQYF. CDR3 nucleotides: TGTGCCAGCAGATCCACGGGACAGCTCACAGATACGCAGTATTTT.

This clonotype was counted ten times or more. The CDR3 spells CASSLNTQGGELFF. In nucleotides, the CDR3 is TGCGCCAGCAGCTTGAATACACAGGGCGGGGAGCTGTTTTTT. V and J are TRBV5-1 and TRBJ2-2; D may be TRBD1 (6 bases). In germline, CDR1 is SGHRS, CDR2 YFSETQ. The V and J ends lost 1 base and 7 bases respectively, with 11 bases between them. CDR3 length: 14 amino acids.

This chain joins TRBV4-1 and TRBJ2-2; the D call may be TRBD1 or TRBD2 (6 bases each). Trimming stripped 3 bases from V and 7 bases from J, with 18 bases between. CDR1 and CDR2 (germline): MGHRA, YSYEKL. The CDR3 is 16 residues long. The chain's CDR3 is CASSQIYMGGGGELFF. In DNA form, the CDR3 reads TGCGCCAGCAGCCAGATATACATGGGGGGCGGCGGGGAGCTGTTTTTT.

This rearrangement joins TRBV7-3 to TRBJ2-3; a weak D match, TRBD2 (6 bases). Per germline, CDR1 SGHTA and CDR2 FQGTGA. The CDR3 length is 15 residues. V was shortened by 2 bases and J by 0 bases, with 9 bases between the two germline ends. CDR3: CASSLYGGSTDTQYF. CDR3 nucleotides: TGTGCCAGCAGCTTATACGGGGGAAGCACAGATACGCAGTATTTT.

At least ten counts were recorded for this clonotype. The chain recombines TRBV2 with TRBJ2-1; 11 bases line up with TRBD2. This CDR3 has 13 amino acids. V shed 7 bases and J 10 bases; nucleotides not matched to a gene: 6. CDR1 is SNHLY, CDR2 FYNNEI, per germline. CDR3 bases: TGTGCCAGCATGGAGGCTAGCGGGGGGGAGCAGTTCTTC. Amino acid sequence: CASMEASGGEQFF.

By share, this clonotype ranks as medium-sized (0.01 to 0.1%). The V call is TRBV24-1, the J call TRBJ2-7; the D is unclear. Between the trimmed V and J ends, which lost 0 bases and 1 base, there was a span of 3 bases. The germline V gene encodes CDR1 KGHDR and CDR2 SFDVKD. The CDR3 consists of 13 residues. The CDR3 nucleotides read TGTGCCACCAGTGATTTGAGGTCCTACGAGCAGTACTTC. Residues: CATSDLRSYEQYF.

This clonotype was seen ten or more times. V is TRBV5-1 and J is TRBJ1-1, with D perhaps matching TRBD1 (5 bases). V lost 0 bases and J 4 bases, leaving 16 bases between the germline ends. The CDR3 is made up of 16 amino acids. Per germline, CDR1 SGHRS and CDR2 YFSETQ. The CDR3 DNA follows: TGCGCCAGCAGCTTGGCGGGGGGACGTGTTAGCACTGAAGCTTTCTTT. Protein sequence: CASSLAGGRVSTEAFF.

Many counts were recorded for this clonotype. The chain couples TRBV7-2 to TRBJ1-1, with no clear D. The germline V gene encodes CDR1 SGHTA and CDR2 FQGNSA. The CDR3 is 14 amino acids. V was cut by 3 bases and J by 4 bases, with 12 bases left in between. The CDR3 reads CASSLVWRGTEAFF. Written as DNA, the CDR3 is TGTGCCAGCAGCTTGGTCTGGCGGGGCACTGAAGCTTTCTTT.

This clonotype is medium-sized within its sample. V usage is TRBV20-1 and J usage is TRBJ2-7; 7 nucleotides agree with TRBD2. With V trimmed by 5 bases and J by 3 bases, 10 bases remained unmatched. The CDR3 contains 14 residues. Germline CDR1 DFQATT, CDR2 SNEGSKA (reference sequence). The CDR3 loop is CSARGVAGHYEQYF. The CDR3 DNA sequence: TGCAGTGCTCGAGGGGTAGCGGGTCACTACGAGCAGTACTTC.

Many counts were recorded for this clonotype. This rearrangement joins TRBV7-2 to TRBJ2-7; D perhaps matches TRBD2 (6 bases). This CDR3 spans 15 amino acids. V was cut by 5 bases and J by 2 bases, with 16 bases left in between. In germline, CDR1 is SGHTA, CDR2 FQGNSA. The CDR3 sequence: CASSARGGGPYEQYF. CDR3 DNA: TGTGCCAGCAGCGCGCGGGGCGGTGGTCCCTACGAGCAGTACTTC.

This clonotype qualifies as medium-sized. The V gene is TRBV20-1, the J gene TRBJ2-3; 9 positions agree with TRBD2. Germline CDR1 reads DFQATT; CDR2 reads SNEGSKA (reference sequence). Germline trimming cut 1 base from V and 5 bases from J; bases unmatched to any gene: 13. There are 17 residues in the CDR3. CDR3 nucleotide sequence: TGCAGTGCTAGAGTAGCCCTTGCGGGGGGGAAACTAGATACGCAGTATTTT. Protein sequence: CSARVALAGGKLDTQYF.

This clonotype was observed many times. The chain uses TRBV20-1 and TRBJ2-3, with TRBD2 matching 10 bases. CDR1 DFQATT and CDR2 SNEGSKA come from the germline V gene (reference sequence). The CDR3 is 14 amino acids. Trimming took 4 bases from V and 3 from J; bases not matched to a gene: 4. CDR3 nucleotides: TGCAGTGCTAAGTGGACTAGCGGAACAGATACGCAGTATTTT. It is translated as CSAKWTSGTDTQYF.

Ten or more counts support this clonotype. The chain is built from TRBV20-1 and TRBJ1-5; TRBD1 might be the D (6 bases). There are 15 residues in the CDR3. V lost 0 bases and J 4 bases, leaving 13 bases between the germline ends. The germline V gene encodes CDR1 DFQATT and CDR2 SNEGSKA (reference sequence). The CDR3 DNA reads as TGCAGTGCTAGAGATGCGGGGGGCCCGAATCAGCCCCAGCATTTT. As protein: CSARDAGGPNQPQHF.

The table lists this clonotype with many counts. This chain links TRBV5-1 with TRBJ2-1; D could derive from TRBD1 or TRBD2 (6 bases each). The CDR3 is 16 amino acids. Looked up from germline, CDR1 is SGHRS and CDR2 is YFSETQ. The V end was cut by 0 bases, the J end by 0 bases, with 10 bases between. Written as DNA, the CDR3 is TGCGCCAGCAGCTTGGCGGGGGCCCACTCCTACAATGAGCAGTTCTTC. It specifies CASSLAGAHSYNEQFF.

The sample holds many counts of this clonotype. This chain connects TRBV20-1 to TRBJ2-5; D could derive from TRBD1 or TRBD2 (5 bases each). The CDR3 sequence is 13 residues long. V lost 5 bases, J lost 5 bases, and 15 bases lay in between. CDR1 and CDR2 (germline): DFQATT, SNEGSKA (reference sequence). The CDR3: CSAPRGTMETQYF. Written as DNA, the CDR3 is TGCAGTGCTCCCCGTGGGACGATGGAGACCCAGTACTTC.

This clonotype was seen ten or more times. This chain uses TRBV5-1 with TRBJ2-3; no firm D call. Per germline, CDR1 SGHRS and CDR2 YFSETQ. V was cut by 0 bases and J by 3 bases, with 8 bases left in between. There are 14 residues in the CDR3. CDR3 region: CASSLADRTDTQYF. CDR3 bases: TGCGCCAGCAGCTTGGCGGATCGGACAGATACGCAGTATTTT.

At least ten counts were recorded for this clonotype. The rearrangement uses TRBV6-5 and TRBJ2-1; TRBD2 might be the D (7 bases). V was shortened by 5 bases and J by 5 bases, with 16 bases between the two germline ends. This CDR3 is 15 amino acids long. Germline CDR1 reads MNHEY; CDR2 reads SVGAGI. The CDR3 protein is CASSGAGAVNNEQFF. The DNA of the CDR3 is TGTGCCAGCAGTGGGGCGGGGGCCGTTAACAATGAGCAGTTCTTC.

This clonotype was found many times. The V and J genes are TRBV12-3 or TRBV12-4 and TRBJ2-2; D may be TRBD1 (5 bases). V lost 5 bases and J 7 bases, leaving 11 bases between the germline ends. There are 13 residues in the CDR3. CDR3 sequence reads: CASSSLGVGELFF. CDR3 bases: TGTGCCAGCAGTAGTTTAGGGGTCGGGGAGCTGTTTTTT.

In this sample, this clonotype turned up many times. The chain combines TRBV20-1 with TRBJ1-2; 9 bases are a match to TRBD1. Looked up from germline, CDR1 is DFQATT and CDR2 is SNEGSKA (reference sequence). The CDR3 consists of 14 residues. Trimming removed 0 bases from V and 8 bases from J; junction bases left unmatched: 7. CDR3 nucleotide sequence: TGCAGTGCTAGAGATACAGGGGGCGCGTTCGGCTACACCTTC. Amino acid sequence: CSARDTGGAFGYTF.

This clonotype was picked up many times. The CDR3, as DNA: TGCAGTGCTAGGGTTGGCCTCGAATTAGGTGAAAAACTGTTTTTT. Protein: CSARVGLELGEKLFF. The V gene is TRBV20-1, the J gene TRBJ1-4, with D unresolved. The V gene lost 3 bases and the J gene lost 7 bases, with 18 bases spanning the gap. Germline CDR1 and CDR2: DFQATT and SNEGSKA (reference sequence). CDR3 length: 15 residues.

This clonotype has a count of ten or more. As DNA, the CDR3 is TGTGCCAGCAGCGCGACAGGGGCGAGTAACTATGGCTACACCTTC. Its translation: CASSATGASNYGYTF. The chain carries TRBV9 and TRBJ1-2; TRBD1 aligns across 8 bases. After removal of 3 bases from V and 1 base from J, the junction contained 5 bases not matched to a gene. The germline V gene has CDR1 SGDLS and CDR2 YYNGEE. The CDR3 runs 15 residues.

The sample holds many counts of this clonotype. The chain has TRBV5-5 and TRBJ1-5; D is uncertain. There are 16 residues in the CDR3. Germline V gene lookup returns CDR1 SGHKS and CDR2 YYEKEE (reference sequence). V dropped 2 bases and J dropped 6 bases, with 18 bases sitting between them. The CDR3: CASSFGLELEGQPQHF. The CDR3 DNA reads TGTGCCAGCAGCTTCGGGTTGGAACTGGAGGGTCAGCCCCAGCATTTT.

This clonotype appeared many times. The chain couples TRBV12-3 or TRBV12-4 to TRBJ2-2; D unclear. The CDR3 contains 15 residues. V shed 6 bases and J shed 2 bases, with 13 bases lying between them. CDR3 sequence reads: CASREPGPNTGELFF. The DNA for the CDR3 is TGTGCCAGCAGAGAACCGGGCCCTAACACCGGGGAGCTGTTTTTT.

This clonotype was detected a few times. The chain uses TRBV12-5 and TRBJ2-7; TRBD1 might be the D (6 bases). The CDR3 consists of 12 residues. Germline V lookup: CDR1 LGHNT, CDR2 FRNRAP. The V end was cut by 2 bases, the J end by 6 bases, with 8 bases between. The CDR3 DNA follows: TGTGCTAGTGGTTTGCCACAGGGCGAGCAGTACTTC. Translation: CASGLPQGEQYF.

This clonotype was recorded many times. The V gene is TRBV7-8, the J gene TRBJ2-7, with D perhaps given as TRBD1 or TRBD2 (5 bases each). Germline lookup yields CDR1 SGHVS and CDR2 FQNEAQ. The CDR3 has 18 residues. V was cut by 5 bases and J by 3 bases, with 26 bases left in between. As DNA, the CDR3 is TGTGCCAGCAGCGGGAATGGGGGTTGGGCCTCGGGATTCTACGAGCAGTACTTC. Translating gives CASSGNGGWASGFYEQYF.

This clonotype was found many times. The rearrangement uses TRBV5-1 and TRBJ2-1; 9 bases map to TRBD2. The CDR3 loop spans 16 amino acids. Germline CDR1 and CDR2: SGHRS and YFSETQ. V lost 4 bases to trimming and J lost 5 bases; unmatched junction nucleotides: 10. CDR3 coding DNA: TGCGCCAGCAGCCCCCTAGATGCGGGGGGGCACAATGAGCAGTTCTTC. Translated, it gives CASSPLDAGGHNEQFF.

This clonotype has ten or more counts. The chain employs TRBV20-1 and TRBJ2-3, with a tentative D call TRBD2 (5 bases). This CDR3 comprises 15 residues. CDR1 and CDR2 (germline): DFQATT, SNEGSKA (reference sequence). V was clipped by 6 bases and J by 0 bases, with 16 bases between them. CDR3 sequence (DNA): TGCAGTGCAACCCCTAGCCTAGAAAGCACAGATACGCAGTATTTT. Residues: CSATPSLESTDTQYF.

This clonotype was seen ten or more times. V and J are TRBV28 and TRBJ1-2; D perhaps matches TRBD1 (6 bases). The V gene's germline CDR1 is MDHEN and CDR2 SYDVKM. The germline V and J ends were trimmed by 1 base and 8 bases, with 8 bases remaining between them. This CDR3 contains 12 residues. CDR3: CASSLSGAGYTF. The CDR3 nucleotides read TGTGCCAGCAGTTTATCAGGGGCGGGCTACACCTTC.

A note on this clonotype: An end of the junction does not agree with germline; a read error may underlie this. The CDR3 protein is CASSLEHTSGISYDQYF. DNA of the CDR3: TGCGCCAGCAGCTTGGAACATACTAGCGGGATCTCCTACGATCAGTACTTC. This chain uses TRBV5-1 with TRBJ2-7, with 10 positions matching TRBD2. The CDR3 totals 17 residues. Germline V gene data show CDR1 as SGHRS and CDR2 as YFSETQ. The full variable domain, rest sourced from reference TRBV5-1 and TRBJ2-7, is KAGVTQTPRYLIKTRGQQVTLSCSPISGHRSVSWYQQTPGQGLQFLFEYFSETQRNKGNFPGRFSGRQFSNSRSEMNVSTLELGDSALYLCASSLEHTSGISYDQYFGPGTRLTVT.

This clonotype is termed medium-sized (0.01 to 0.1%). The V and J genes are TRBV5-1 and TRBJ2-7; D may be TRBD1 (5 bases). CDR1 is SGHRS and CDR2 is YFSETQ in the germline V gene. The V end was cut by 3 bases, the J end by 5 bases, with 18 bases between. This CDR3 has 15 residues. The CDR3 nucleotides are TGCGCCAGCAGCTCGACCGCTGACAGTCGCCACGAGCAGTACTTC. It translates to CASSSTADSRHEQYF.